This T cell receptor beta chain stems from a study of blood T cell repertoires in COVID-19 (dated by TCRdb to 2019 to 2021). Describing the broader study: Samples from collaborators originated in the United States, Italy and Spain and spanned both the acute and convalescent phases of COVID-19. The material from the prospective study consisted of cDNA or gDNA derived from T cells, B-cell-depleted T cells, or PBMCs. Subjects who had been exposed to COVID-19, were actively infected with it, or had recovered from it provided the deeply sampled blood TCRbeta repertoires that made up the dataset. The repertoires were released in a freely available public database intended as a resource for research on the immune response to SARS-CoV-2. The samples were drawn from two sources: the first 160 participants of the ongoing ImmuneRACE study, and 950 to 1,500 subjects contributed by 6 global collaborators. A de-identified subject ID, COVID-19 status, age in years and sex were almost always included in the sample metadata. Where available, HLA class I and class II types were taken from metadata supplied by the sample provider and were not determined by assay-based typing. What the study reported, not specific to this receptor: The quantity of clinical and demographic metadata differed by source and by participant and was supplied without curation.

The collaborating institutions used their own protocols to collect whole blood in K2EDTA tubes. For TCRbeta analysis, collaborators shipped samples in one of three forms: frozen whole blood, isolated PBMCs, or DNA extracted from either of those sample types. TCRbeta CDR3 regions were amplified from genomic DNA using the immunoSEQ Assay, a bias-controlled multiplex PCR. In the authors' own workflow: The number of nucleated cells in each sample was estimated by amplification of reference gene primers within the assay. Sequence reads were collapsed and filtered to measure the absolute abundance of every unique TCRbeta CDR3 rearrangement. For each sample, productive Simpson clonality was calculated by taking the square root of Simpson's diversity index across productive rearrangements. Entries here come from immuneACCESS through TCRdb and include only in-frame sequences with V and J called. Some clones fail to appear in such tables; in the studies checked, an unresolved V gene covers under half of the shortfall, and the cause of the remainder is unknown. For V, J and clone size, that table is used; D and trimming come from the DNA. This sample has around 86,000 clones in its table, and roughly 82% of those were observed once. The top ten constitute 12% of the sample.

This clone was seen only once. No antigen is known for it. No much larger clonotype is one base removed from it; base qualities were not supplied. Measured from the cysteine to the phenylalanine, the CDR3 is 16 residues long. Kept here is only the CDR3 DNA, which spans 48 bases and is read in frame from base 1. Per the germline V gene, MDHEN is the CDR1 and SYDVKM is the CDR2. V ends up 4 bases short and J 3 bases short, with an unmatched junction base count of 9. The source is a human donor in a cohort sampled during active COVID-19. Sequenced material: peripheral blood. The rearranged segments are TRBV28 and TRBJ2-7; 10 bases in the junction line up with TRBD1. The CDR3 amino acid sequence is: CASSSPGQGTNYEQYF. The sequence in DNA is TGTGCCAGCAGTTCACCGGGACAGGGGACTAACTACGAGCAGTACTTC.